This TCR beta chain was found in a study of OX40 agonist ivuxolimab in advanced cancers. Study summary: The group had a mean age of approximately 60 years, ranged from 23 to 79, and was approximately 81% male. Two cutaneous melanoma patients and one hepatocellular carcinoma patient, three in all, had partial responses.

Findings and limits, study-wide: CD4+ and CD8+ blood T cells expanded clonally by week 6 at 0.1 to 3.0 mg/kg. Partial responders receiving 0.1-3.0 mg/kg showed among the lowest clonal expansion.

TCRdb's copy holds only in-frame clones and misses some; the assay was immunoSEQ multiplex PCR. The sample yields 43,000 or so clones, about 90% seen once. As to this clone: What it binds is unknown.

The germline gives CDR1 PRHDT, CDR2 FYEKMQ (reference sequence). Trimming took off 3 bases at V and 0 bases at J, with 10 bases between the two ends. The CDR3 has 15 residues. Sequencing was performed on CD4+ or CD8+ T cells sorted from blood, taken in a trial of the OX40 agonist ivuxolimab. The origin of this receptor is an adult with an advanced solid tumor such as melanoma, head and neck, liver or kidney cancer. The rearrangement joins TRBV13 to TRBJ2-3; no firm D call. The CDR3 nucleotides read TGTGCCAGCAGCTTCCGGACCCCTAGCACAGATACGCAGTATTTT. Translated, it gives CASSFRTPSTDTQYF.